These T cell receptor beta chains were read from a single sample in a study of T cells in localized non-small cell lung cancer. The method was immunoSEQ multiplex PCR; TCRdb's version includes in-frame clones alone and lacks a portion of them. Of tens of thousands of clones in the sample, about 90% are singletons; the top ten hold approximately 2.2%. The material sequenced was peripheral blood, taken before any cancer treatment. These receptors were collected from a female donor aged 60 or older with stage I lung adenocarcinoma. CDR3s include the opening cysteine and the closing phenylalanine or tryptophan. The D gene is left open where the match is weak. Rows may omit the clone size; those that give it use once, few, many or a size class.

CDR3	DNA	D	J	V	size
CSVGTGVTGNTIYF	TGCAGCGTTGGGACAGGGGTGACTGGAAACACCATATATTTT	TRBD1	TRBJ1-3	TRBV29-1	.
CASSVQGDNEQFF	TGTGCCAGCAGTGTTCAGGGGGACAATGAGCAGTTCTTC	TRBD1	TRBJ2-1	TRBV6-4	once
CASSESTGPYGYTF	TGTGCCTCTTCAGAATCGACAGGCCCCTATGGCTACACCTTC	.	TRBJ1-2	TRBV10-3	.
CASSLGQGPTGNQPQHF	TGTGCCAGCAGCTTAGGACAGGGCCCAACGGGCAATCAGCCCCAGCATTTT	TRBD1	TRBJ1-5	TRBV7-2	once
CASSVSGPQPQHF	TGTGCCAGCAGCGTTTCGGGGCCTCAGCCCCAGCATTTT	.	TRBJ1-5	TRBV11-2	.
CASGRGGDQETQYF	TGTGCCAGCGGCCGCGGGGGGGACCAAGAGACCCAGTACTTC	TRBD2	TRBJ2-5	TRBV5-4	once
CASSRMTGSPYNEQFF	TGTGCCAGCAGCCGTATGACAGGGAGCCCCTACAATGAGCAGTTCTTC	TRBD1	TRBJ2-1	TRBV7-8	.
CASGLRLWTSGGAAKNIQYF	TGTGCTAGTGGTTTACGTCTTTGGACTAGCGGGGGGGCGGCCAAAAACATTCAGTACTTC	TRBD2	TRBJ2-4	TRBV12-5	.
CASSPRGLGGYTF	TGTGCCAGCTCACCAAGGGGACTAGGTGGCTACACCTTC	.	TRBJ1-2	TRBV18	.
CASSYKAANYGYTF	TGTGCCAGCAGTTACAAAGCAGCTAACTATGGCTACACCTTC	.	TRBJ1-2	TRBV6-5	.
CASGLVLHGDPETQYF	TGTGCTAGTGGTTTGGTACTTCACGGCGATCCAGAGACCCAGTACTTC	.	TRBJ2-5	TRBV12-5	.
CASSRMGHTEAFF	TGTGCCAGCAGTCGAATGGGACACACTGAAGCTTTCTTT	.	TRBJ1-1	TRBV6-5	.
CASTGGGAGNTEAFF	TGTGCCAGCACCGGGGGAGGGGCAGGGAACACTGAAGCTTTCTTT	.	TRBJ1-1	TRBV6-5	.
CATLDSNYGYTF	TGTGCCACCCTGGACAGTAACTATGGCTACACCTTC	.	TRBJ1-2	TRBV27	.
CASSLLVNYEQYF	TGCGCCAGCAGCTTGCTAGTCAACTACGAGCAGTACTTC	.	TRBJ2-7	TRBV5-1	few
CASSEPGTGGAYEQYF	TGCGCCAGCAGCGAGCCGGGGACAGGGGGCGCCTACGAGCAGTACTTC	TRBD1	TRBJ2-7	TRBV10-2	.
CAWSGGSGADTQYF	TGTGCCTGGAGTGGGGGATCAGGGGCAGATACGCAGTATTTT	.	TRBJ2-3	TRBV30	.
CASSPSGRNTEAFF	TGTGCCAGCAGCCCCTCCGGCCGAAACACTGAAGCTTTCTTT	.	TRBJ1-1	TRBV11-2	.
CASSYRDGYGYTF	TGTGCCAGCAGTTACCGGGACGGCTATGGCTACACCTTC	.	TRBJ1-2	TRBV6-5	once
CSVAKGGIENTEAFF	TGCAGCGTTGCAAAGGGGGGCATAGAGAATACTGAAGCTTTCTTT	.	TRBJ1-1	TRBV29-1	.
CASSVMQTENEQFF	TGTGCCAGCAGCGTCATGCAGACAGAGAATGAGCAGTTCTTC	.	TRBJ2-1	TRBV9	.
CASSYFGASGGYEQFF	TGTGCCAGCAGTTACTTCGGGGCTAGCGGGGGCTATGAGCAGTTCTTC	TRBD2	TRBJ2-1	TRBV6-5	.
CASTMLLGGYNEQFF	TGTGCCAGCACCATGTTGCTGGGGGGGTACAATGAGCAGTTCTTC	TRBD2	TRBJ2-1	TRBV28	.
CASEDVGLANYGYTF	TGTGCCAGTGAAGACGTGGGGCTAGCTAACTATGGCTACACCTTC	.	TRBJ1-2	TRBV19	.
CASSVAAGLNYGYTF	TGTGCCAGCAGCGTAGCCGCGGGGCTTAACTATGGCTACACCTTC	.	TRBJ1-2	TRBV9	.
CASSEAQGLEQYF	TGTGCCAGCAGTGAAGCACAGGGGTTGGAACAGTACTTC	TRBD1	TRBJ2-7	TRBV6-1	medium-sized